This entry features one T cell receptor (beta chain) sequence. These data come from a study of cytomegalovirus exposure and HLA in healthy donors. The PCR ran on 60 Vbeta and 13 Jbeta primers. Sequencing used immunoSEQ multiplex PCR; TCRdb keeps in-frame clones, though not all of them. The repertoire holds 100,000 to 150,000 clones, with around 80% as singletons. Healthy individuals who donated bone marrow served as the donors. Germline assignment: CDR1 MRHNA and CDR2 SNTAGT. There are 14 residues in the CDR3. V lost 3 bases and J 5 bases, leaving 11 bases between the germline ends. This TCR derives from a boy under 10 years old in good health and CMV-seronegative. What was sequenced was PBMCs. The gene calls are TRBV6-4 and TRBJ2-1, with D maybe TRBD2 (6 bases). The CDR3 nucleotides are TGTGCCAGCAGTGAAGACGGGAGCCACAATGAGCAGTTCTTC. This encodes CASSEDGSHNEQFF.